This passage covers 27 T cell receptor beta chains from one sample sequenced in a study of T cell responses to AZD1222 COVID-19 vaccine. Sequencing was performed with immunoSEQ multiplex PCR; in TCRdb, only in-frame clones are kept and a portion is missing. The sample includes under 150,000 clones, 85% to 90% of them seen just once. The specimen was peripheral blood, collected on day 0 of AZD1222 vaccination. The receptors stem from an adult in good health.

V usage is TRBV7-3 and J usage is TRBJ2-2; D possibly corresponds to TRBD1 (6 bases). Trimming removed 0 bases from V and 8 bases from J, with 10 bases in between. Germline V gives CDR1 SGHTA, CDR2 FQGTGA. The length of the CDR3 is 14 residues. CDR3 region: CASSLTGGEGELFF. Here the CDR3 DNA reads TGTGCCAGCAGCTTAACTGGGGGCGAAGGGGAGCTGTTTTTT. The full variable domain, in which reference TRBV7-3 and TRBJ2-2 provide the parts outside the CDR3, is GAGVSQTPSNKVTEKGKYVELRCDPISGHTALYWYRQSLGQGPEFLIYFQGTGAADDSGLPNDRFFAVRPEGSVSTLKIQRTERGDSAVYLCASSLTGGEGELFFGEGSRLTVL.

V is TRBV7-9 and J is TRBJ2-1; the match to TRBD2 covers 9 bases. This CDR3 has 15 amino acids. Germline CDR1 SEHNR, CDR2 FQNEAQ (reference sequence). The V and J ends lost 7 bases and 6 bases, in that order; junction bases with no gene match: 10. CDR3 loop: CASTTSGRERNEQFF. In nucleotides, the CDR3 is TGTGCCAGCACCACTAGCGGGCGGGAACGCAATGAGCAGTTCTTC.

The chain employs TRBV11-1 and TRBJ2-7, with TRBD1 matching over 8 bases. Germline V gives CDR1 SGHAT, CDR2 FQDESV (reference sequence). CDR3 length: 14 amino acids. Trimming at V came to 3 bases and at J to 3 bases, leaving 4 bases not matched to a gene. The DNA of the CDR3 is TGTGCCAGCAGCTTTGGGACAGGCCTCTACGAGCAGTACTTC. It codes for CASSFGTGLYEQYF. Full variable domain (outside the CDR3, taken from reference TRBV11-1 and TRBJ2-7): EAEVAQSPRYKITEKSQAVAFWCDPISGHATLYWYRQILGQGPELLVQFQDESVVDDSQLPKDRFSAERLKGVDSTLKIQPAELGDSAMYLCASSFGTGLYEQYFGPGTRLTVT.

The V and J genes are TRBV30 and TRBJ1-1; TRBD1 agrees at 7 bases. The CDR3 totals 15 residues. CDR1 and CDR2 from the germline V gene are GTSNPN and SVGIG (reference sequence). The V and J ends lost 4 bases and 2 bases, in that order; junction bases with no gene match: 10. The CDR3 sequence is CAWTRPDRDNTEAFF. The CDR3, as DNA: TGTGCCTGGACCCGACCCGACAGGGATAACACTGAAGCTTTCTTT.

This clone was seen only once. The gene calls are TRBV2 and TRBJ1-4; possibly TRBD1 for D (6 bases). V shed 1 base and J shed 5 bases, with 14 bases lying between them. Looked up from germline, CDR1 is SNHLY and CDR2 is FYNNEI. This CDR3 is built from 16 residues. CDR3 nucleotides: TGTGCCAGCAGTGAAGATACAGGGAGAGCCAATGAAAAACTGTTTTTT. This translates into CASSEDTGRANEKLFF. Looking up the rest from reference TRBV2 and TRBJ1-4 gives the full variable domain: EPEVTQTPSHQVTQMGQEVILRCVPISNHLYFYWYRQILGQKVEFLVSFYNNEISEKSEIFDDQFSVERPDGSNFTLKIRSTKLEDSAMYFCASSEDTGRANEKLFFGSGTQLSVL.

The V and J genes are TRBV5-4 and TRBJ1-2, with D possibly being TRBD1 (6 bases). Trimming shortened V by 1 base and J by 5 bases, and 12 bases separated the two germline ends. The CDR3 extends over 14 amino acids. CDR1 and CDR2 from the germline V gene are SGHNT and YYREEE (reference sequence). For the CDR3, the DNA is TGTGCCAGCAGCTTGCGTTTAGGGGGGTATGGCTACACCTTC. Residues: CASSLRLGGYGYTF.

The genes are TRBV12-3 or TRBV12-4 and TRBJ1-2; no clear D. The CDR3 has 13 amino acids. Trimming removed 6 bases from V and 4 bases from J, with 12 bases in between. DNA of the CDR3: TGTGCCAGCAGCCCCAGGTGGGGCTATGGCTACACCTTC. Amino acids: CASSPRWGYGYTF.

The chain couples TRBV5-8 to TRBJ1-3; perhaps TRBD1 as D (6 bases). This CDR3 region has 18 residues. Germline CDR1 SGHTS, CDR2 YDEGEE. The V and J ends lost 5 bases and 0 bases respectively, with 21 bases between them. CDR3 amino acids: CASSRGGLRKDSGNTIYF. CDR3 coding DNA: TGTGCCAGCAGTAGGGGGGGACTGCGAAAGGACTCTGGAAACACCATATATTTT.

The gene calls are TRBV4-1 and TRBJ1-1; D is possibly TRBD1 (6 bases). V was clipped by 6 bases and J by 7 bases, with 15 bases between them. The CDR3 totals 13 residues. Germline loops: CDR1 MGHRA, CDR2 YSYEKL. CDR3 nucleotide sequence: TGCGCCAGCAGTCCTCCCCAGGGGAATGAAGCTTTCTTT. Amino acid sequence: CASSPPQGNEAFF.

CDR3 DNA sequence: TGTGCCAGTAGTACGGATAGCGGGAGGGCCGGGGAGCAGTTCTTC. Translation gives CASSTDSGRAGEQFF. The rearrangement uses TRBV19 and TRBJ2-1; 11 bases are a match to TRBD2. The CDR3 totals 15 residues. Germline CDR1 LNHDA, CDR2 SQIVND (reference sequence). The J segment lost 10 bases and the V segment lost 4 bases, leaving 9 bases of the junction unmatched. Supplemented by reference TRBV19 and TRBJ2-1, the full variable domain reads DGGITQSPKYLFRKEGQNVTLSCEQNLNHDAMYWYRQDPGQGLRLIYYSQIVNDFQKGDIAEGYSVSREKKESFPLTVTSAQKNPTAFYLCASSTDSGRAGEQFFGPGTRLTVL.

The chain has TRBV28 and TRBJ1-5; D uncertain. This CDR3 has 21 amino acids. Germline V CDR1 and CDR2: MDHEN, SYDVKM. Trimming left V 8 bases short and J 3 bases short, with 35 bases between. CDR3 coding DNA: TGTGCCAGCCTGTCCCAACTCGGCCAACGGTTGAGGCCCTCTTCCAATCAGCCCCAGCATTTT. As protein: CASLSQLGQRLRPSSNQPQHF.

The V gene is TRBV5-8, the J gene TRBJ1-6, with D hard to call. Germline CDR1 SGHTS, CDR2 YDEGEE. This CDR3 spans 17 amino acids. V was trimmed by 2 bases and J by 0 bases, leaving 12 bases between them. In DNA form, the CDR3 reads TGTGCCAGCAGCTTCCGGCAGGATCACTCCTATAATTCACCCCTCCACTTT. It encodes CASSFRQDHSYNSPLHF.

The rearrangement links TRBV2 to TRBJ2-7; D gene ambiguous. The germline V gene encodes CDR1 SNHLY and CDR2 FYNNEI. Trimming took off 6 bases at V and 3 bases at J, with 21 bases between the two ends. This CDR3 is 16 amino acids long. CDR3 nucleotides: TGTGCCAGCAGGACCCCCCTTTCGGGCTATAACTACGAGCAGTACTTC. Protein product: CASRTPLSGYNYEQYF.

The rearrangement joins TRBV19 to TRBJ1-5; 9 nucleotides match TRBD1. This CDR3 comprises 16 residues. With 3 bases clipped from V and 3 bases from J, the junction kept 6 bases outside the gene matches. CDR1 LNHDA and CDR2 SQIVND come from the germline V gene (reference sequence). The CDR3 DNA reads as TGTGCCAGTAGTATCCGGGACAGGGATACCAATCAGCCCCAGCATTTT. This translates into CASSIRDRDTNQPQHF.

The sample holds one count of this clone. The chain couples TRBV7-8 to TRBJ2-2; D is ambiguous. The ends were cut back, 8 bases at V and 6 bases at J, with 19 bases in the middle. This CDR3 has 15 amino acids. Germline values: CDR1 SGHVS, CDR2 FQNEAQ. The CDR3 DNA sequence: TGTGCCAGCCAAGTGGCGATGCGTGGAGCCGGGGAGCTGTTTTTT. As protein: CASQVAMRGAGELFF.

This chain connects TRBV27 to TRBJ1-5, with 7 bases matching TRBD1. V was clipped by 6 bases and J by 6 bases; unmatched bases: 8. Germline V gene lookup returns CDR1 MNHEY and CDR2 SMNVEV (reference sequence). The CDR3 extends over 14 amino acids. The CDR3 here is CASRTGSASQPQHF. In DNA, the CDR3 is TGTGCCAGCAGGACAGGGAGCGCGAGTCAGCCCCAGCATTTT.

The rearrangement links TRBV27 to TRBJ2-1, with a possible D match to TRBD1 (6 bases). Germline loops: CDR1 MNHEY, CDR2 SMNVEV (reference sequence). The CDR3 is made up of 15 amino acids. V was cut by 3 bases and J by 3 bases, with 12 bases left in between. The DNA for the CDR3 is TGTGCCAGCAGTTTCGGGACATCCCACTACAATGAGCAGTTCTTC. Translated, it gives CASSFGTSHYNEQFF.

A note on this clone: Other DNA sequences in this sample translate to the same CDR3. J is TRBJ2-2 and V is TRBV20-1; no definite D call. The V gene lost 5 bases and the J gene lost 5 bases, with 6 bases spanning the gap. Per the germline V gene, CDR1 is DFQATT and CDR2 is SNEGSKA (reference sequence). The CDR3 covers 11 residues. As DNA, the CDR3 is TGCAGTGCTCTATTGACCGGGGAGCTGTTTTTT. Translated: CSALLTGELFF.

The genes are TRBV9 and TRBJ1-2; D may be TRBD1 (5 bases). This CDR3 is built from 15 residues. CDR1 and CDR2 (germline): SGDLS, YYNGEE. Deletions cut 1 base from V and 7 bases from J, with 17 bases between. The DNA of the CDR3 is TGTGCCAGCAGCGTAAACGGGGGAGGGGTAGGTGGCTACACCTTC. It codes for CASSVNGGGVGGYTF.

The J gene is TRBJ1-5, the V gene TRBV6-2 or TRBV6-3; 8 nucleotides match TRBD1. CDR3 length: 15 residues. The V gene's germline CDR1 is MNHEY and CDR2 SVGEGT. V was pared by 2 bases and J by 2 bases, with 2 bases of the junction left unmatched. CDR3 bases: TGTGCCAGCAGTTACAACAGGGGGGGCAATCAGCCCCAGCATTTT. Protein sequence: CASSYNRGGNQPQHF.

The rearrangement uses TRBV6-5 and TRBJ2-3; no firm D call. Deletions cut 2 bases from V and 4 bases from J, with 1 base between. Germline assignment: CDR1 MNHEY and CDR2 SVGAGI. The CDR3 has 11 amino acids. The DNA of the CDR3 is TGTGCCAGCAGTTACCCAGATACGCAGTATTTT. Protein: CASSYPDTQYF.

The gene calls are TRBV9 and TRBJ2-7, with TRBD2 matching over 7 bases. V lost 0 bases and J lost 3; bases outside the gene matches: 9. The CDR3 consists of 16 residues. Germline V gives CDR1 SGDLS, CDR2 YYNGEE. The CDR3 protein is CASSVGRGGDYYEQYF. CDR3 nucleotide sequence: TGTGCCAGCAGCGTAGGGCGGGGAGGGGACTACTACGAGCAGTACTTC.

This chain links TRBV2 with TRBJ1-1; D perhaps matches TRBD1 (5 bases). V was cut by 4 bases and J by 6 bases, with 12 bases left in between. Germline V gene sequence: CDR1 SNHLY, CDR2 FYNNEI. The CDR3 totals 13 residues. This CDR3 is CASSGTLGSEAFF. For the CDR3, the DNA is TGTGCCAGCAGTGGGACATTGGGCTCTGAAGCTTTCTTT.

The DNA of the CDR3 is TGTGCCAGCAGCTTAATGCCCGGGGACTACACTGAAGCTTTCTTT. Protein product: CASSLMPGDYTEAFF. This chain joins TRBV7-3 and TRBJ1-1; tentative D call: TRBD1 (5 bases). This CDR3 spans 15 amino acids. The ends were cut back, 1 base at V and 3 bases at J, with 12 bases in the middle. The germline gives CDR1 SGHTA, CDR2 FQGTGA.

This clone appeared once. The rearrangement uses TRBV4-2 and TRBJ2-1, with D uncertain. This CDR3 has 13 residues. Trimming left V 4 bases short and J 5 bases short, with 9 bases between. CDR1 is LGHNA, CDR2 YNFKEQ, per germline. The CDR3 sequence is CASSRTVNNEQFF. CDR3 bases: TGTGCCAGCAGCCGGACGGTCAACAATGAGCAGTTCTTC.

This clone occurred a few times. The chain joins TRBV30 to TRBJ1-6, with D possibly being TRBD1 (5 bases). Trimming took off 6 bases at V and 2 bases at J, with 20 bases between the two ends. The CDR3 is made up of 17 amino acids. CDR1 is GTSNPN, CDR2 SVGIG, per germline (reference sequence). The CDR3 DNA reads as TGTGCCTGTAACCCGGCGTTGGGGGGGGCCTATAATTCACCCCTCCACTTT. It translates to CACNPALGGAYNSPLHF.

The chain couples TRBV18 to TRBJ2-7, with 7 nucleotides matching TRBD1. The CDR3 covers 16 residues. V gave up 3 bases and J gave up 7 bases; unmatched junction bases: 15. Germline CDR1 KGHSH, CDR2 LQKENI. The CDR3 loop reads CASSPAASGQFKEQYF. For the CDR3, the DNA is TGTGCCAGCTCACCTGCGGCATCGGGACAGTTTAAAGAGCAGTACTTC.